This T cell receptor beta chain was recovered during a study of CD8 T cells in ankylosing spondylitis. Study-level points and caveats: From matched ankylosing spondylitis synovial fluid, disease-linked clones were reportedly recovered at significantly enriched levels.

Via MiXCR, TCRdb re-called the 5' RACE reads, giving one row per CDR3 protein. The table includes roughly 180,000 distinct CDR3 sequences, approximately 10% detected once. Germline lookup yields CDR1 DFQATT and CDR2 SNEGSKA (reference sequence). The length of the CDR3 is 15 residues. With respect to this clonotype: The antigen is not known.

The source is a female donor with ankylosing spondylitis or in good health (not recorded which). Input material: blood, either unsorted or a sorted T cell fraction (not recorded which). V gene TRBV20-1 combines with J gene TRBJ2-7, with a weak D call TRBD2 (5 bases). CDR3 protein: CRADPVGPDLYEQYF. The DNA of the CDR3 is TGCAGAGCGGATCCTGTGGGCCCAGACCTTTACGAGCAGTACTTC.